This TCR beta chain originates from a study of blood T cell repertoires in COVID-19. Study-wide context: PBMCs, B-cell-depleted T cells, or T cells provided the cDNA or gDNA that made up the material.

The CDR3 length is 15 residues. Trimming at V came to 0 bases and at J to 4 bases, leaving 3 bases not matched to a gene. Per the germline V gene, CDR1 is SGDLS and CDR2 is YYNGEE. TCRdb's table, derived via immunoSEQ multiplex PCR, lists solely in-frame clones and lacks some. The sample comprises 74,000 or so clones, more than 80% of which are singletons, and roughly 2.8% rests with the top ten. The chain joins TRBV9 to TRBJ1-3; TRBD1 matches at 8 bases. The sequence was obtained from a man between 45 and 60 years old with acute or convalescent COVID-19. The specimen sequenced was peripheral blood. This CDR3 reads CASSVAQGAGNTIYF. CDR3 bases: TGTGCCAGCAGCGTAGCCCAGGGGGCCGGAAACACCATATATTTT.